Following are 29 T cell receptor beta chains from one sample sequenced in a study of radiotherapy plus CTLA-4 blockade in lung cancer. Assay: immunoSEQ multiplex PCR; the TCRdb copy retains only in-frame clones and omits some. The sample includes 75,000 to 100,000 clones, 65% to 85% of them seen just once. The material sequenced was peripheral blood, taken from a patient treated with radiotherapy plus ipilimumab. The origin of the receptors is a human donor with non-small cell lung cancer who had a partial response to radiotherapy plus ipilimumab. Some clones in this sample may be carry-over from other donors' samples.

The CDR3 region is CASSESRGVEFF. CDR3 DNA: TGCGCCAGCAGTGAGTCCCGCGGGGTGGAGTTCTTC. The rearrangement joins TRBV10-1 to TRBJ2-1; tentative D call: TRBD2 (6 bases). The V end was cut by 0 bases, the J end by 14 bases, with 11 bases between. CDR3 length equals 12 residues. The germline CDR1 and CDR2 sequences are WNHNN and SYGVQD (reference sequence).

This clone was recorded only once. The J gene is TRBJ2-1, the V gene TRBV2, with 9 bases that match TRBD2. The CDR3 runs to 13 residues. Germline lookup yields CDR1 SNHLY and CDR2 FYNNEI. The V and J ends lost 9 bases and 11 bases, in that order; junction bases with no gene match: 11. The CDR3 DNA reads TGTGCCAGTTCACCTTCCCTAGCGGGGAAGCAGTTCTTC. Its translation: CASSPSLAGKQFF.

The V call is TRBV6-6, the J call TRBJ1-2, with D perhaps matching TRBD1 (5 bases). This CDR3 has 13 residues. The germline CDR1 and CDR2 sequences are MNHNY and SVGAGI (reference sequence). V dropped 2 bases and J dropped 5 bases, with 9 bases sitting between them. CDR3 amino acids: CASSYDREYGYTF. Here the CDR3 DNA reads TGTGCCAGCAGTTACGACAGAGAGTATGGCTACACCTTC.

The chain couples TRBV30 to TRBJ2-3; D call uncertain. The CDR3 totals 12 residues. The V end lost 2 bases, the J end lost 6 bases, and 9 bases lay between the germline ends. Germline V gene lookup returns CDR1 GTSNPN and CDR2 SVGIG (reference sequence). The DNA for the CDR3 is TGTGCCTGGAGTCCATCAGCGGATACGCAGTATTTT. Translated: CAWSPSADTQYF.

This clone was counted between two and nine times. This sample includes further DNA sequences coding for the same CDR3. The chain carries TRBV9 and TRBJ2-1; 7 bases line up with TRBD2. CDR3 length equals 15 residues. Germline CDR1 and CDR2: SGDLS and YYNGEE. After removal of 1 base from V and 3 bases from J, the junction contained 4 bases not matched to a gene. Here the CDR3 reads CASSVWASGYNEQFF. The CDR3 nucleotides read TGTGCCAGCAGCGTATGGGCTAGCGGCTACAATGAGCAGTTCTTC.

V gene TRBV29-1 combines with J gene TRBJ2-1, with 7 bases matching TRBD1. Per germline, CDR1 SQVTM and CDR2 ANQGSEA. This CDR3 has 14 amino acids. Losses at the gene ends were 5 bases for V and 3 bases for J; bases not matched to a gene: 7. The CDR3 nucleotides are TGCAGCGTTAAGAACAGGGGCGACTACAATGAGCAGTTCTTC. Translation gives CSVKNRGDYNEQFF.

Turning to this clone: Other DNA sequences from this sample encode an identical CDR3 as well. The V and J genes are TRBV5-6 and TRBJ2-1; 8 bases match TRBD2. The germline V gene has CDR1 SGHDT and CDR2 YYEEEE. This CDR3 region has 17 residues. Trimming at V came to 4 bases and at J to 5 bases, leaving 14 bases not matched to a gene. The CDR3 DNA follows: TGTGCCAGCAGCACACCTACTGCGCGGGGGGTTGACAATGAGCAGTTCTTC. It encodes CASSTPTARGVDNEQFF.

V is TRBV5-1 and J is TRBJ2-5; 7 nucleotides align to TRBD1. TRBJ2-7 matches the DNA end more closely, so the J call is doubtful. CDR3 size: 15 residues. The germline V gene encodes CDR1 SGHRS and CDR2 YFSETQ. CDR3 residues: CASSNRQGLQNEQYF. Written as DNA, the CDR3 is TGCGCCAGCAGCAACCGACAGGGCCTCCAGAACGAGCAGTACTTC.

The genes are TRBV29-1 and TRBJ2-4, with D maybe TRBD2 (7 bases). CDR3 length: 12 residues. CDR1 is SQVTM, CDR2 ANQGSEA, per germline. The ends were cut back, 5 bases at V and 8 bases at J, with 13 bases in the middle. The CDR3 reads CSVWGGADIQYF. CDR3 coding DNA: TGCAGCGTTTGGGGGGGCGCGGACATTCAGTACTTC.

The rearrangement joins TRBV19 to TRBJ2-3; D ambiguous. CDR1 and CDR2 from the germline V gene are LNHDA and SQIVND (reference sequence). The CDR3 has 12 residues. Trimming took off 8 bases at V and 2 bases at J, with 8 bases between the two ends. The CDR3 DNA follows: TGTGCCAGTGGCCTTAACACAGATACGCAGTATTTT. This encodes CASGLNTDTQYF.

CDR3 in DNA: TGTGCCAGCAGCTCACCCGGGCAGGGACTCTACGAGCAGTACTTC. Amino acid sequence: CASSSPGQGLYEQYF. The chain uses TRBV11-3 and TRBJ2-5; possible D gene TRBD2, 6 bases. TRBJ2-7 matches the DNA end more closely, so the J call is doubtful. The CDR3 spans 15 residues. The germline gives CDR1 SGHNT, CDR2 YENEEA.

The chain recombines TRBV6-1 with TRBJ2-2; D ambiguous. V gave up 6 bases and J gave up 7 bases, with 6 bases separating them. The CDR3 length is 11 residues. CDR1 and CDR2 (germline): MNHNS, SASEGT. The chain's CDR3 is CASRSNGELFF. The CDR3 nucleotides are TGTGCCAGCAGGAGTAACGGGGAGCTGTTTTTT.

Here the CDR3 reads CASRTLAGVGEQYF. DNA for the CDR3: TGTGCCAGCAGGACACTAGCGGGGGTGGGAGAGCAGTACTTC. This rearrangement joins TRBV6-5 to TRBJ2-7; TRBD2 matches at 11 bases. V lost 6 bases, J lost 7 bases, and 8 bases stayed unmatched. The length of the CDR3 is 14 residues. Germline CDR1 and CDR2: MNHEY and SVGAGI.

The V call is TRBV5-4, the J call TRBJ1-6; 7 positions agree with TRBD1. Germline CDR1 reads SGHNT; CDR2 reads YYREEE (reference sequence). V was pared by 4 bases and J by 7 bases, with 5 bases of the junction left unmatched. The CDR3 has 14 amino acids. The CDR3: CASSPGTDNSPLHF. CDR3 in DNA: TGTGCCAGCAGCCCCGGGACAGACAATTCACCCCTCCACTTT.

The chain has TRBV19 and TRBJ2-5, with 8 bases matching TRBD2. In germline, CDR1 is LNHDA, CDR2 SQIVND (reference sequence). Trimming at V came to 4 bases and at J to 4 bases, leaving 8 bases not matched to a gene. This CDR3 is 15 amino acids long. The CDR3: CASSTLADYRETQYF. CDR3 DNA: TGTGCCAGTAGTACACTAGCGGACTATAGAGAGACCCAGTACTTC.

The CDR3 nucleotides read TGTGCCAGCAGCTTCAGGGACACCCTAACTGAAGCTTTCTTT. This gives the protein CASSFRDTLTEAFF. V and J are TRBV7-2 and TRBJ1-1; a weak D match, TRBD1 (6 bases). This CDR3 contains 14 residues. Trimming took off 3 bases at V and 5 bases at J, with 13 bases between the two ends. The germline V gene has CDR1 SGHTA and CDR2 FQGNSA.

In its sample, this clone was seen once. The V call is TRBV28, the J call TRBJ2-7, with a tentative D call TRBD1 (6 bases). CDR3 length: 16 residues. Germline values: CDR1 MDHEN, CDR2 SYDVKM. The V and J ends lost 6 bases and 3 bases respectively, with 21 bases between them. CDR3 nucleotide sequence: TGTGCCAGCAGCGGCGGTTGGCAGGGGCGATACTACGAGCAGTACTTC. This gives the protein CASSGGWQGRYYEQYF. Supplemented by reference TRBV28 and TRBJ2-7, the full variable domain reads DVKVTQSSRYLVKRTGEKVFLECVQDMDHENMFWYRQDPGLGLRLIYFSYDVKMKEKGDIPEGYSVSREKKERFSLILESASTNQTSMYLCASSGGWQGRYYEQYFGPGTRLTVT.

The chain couples TRBV11-3 to TRBJ2-7; 11 bases are shared with TRBD2. The trim removed 2 bases at V and 0 bases at J, leaving 9 bases unmatched. Per the germline V gene, CDR1 is SGHNT and CDR2 is YENEEA. CDR3 size: 18 residues. The CDR3 sequence: CASSLMASGGSSSYEQYF. The CDR3 DNA reads as TGTGCCAGCAGCTTAATGGCTAGCGGGGGGTCTAGCTCCTACGAGCAGTACTTC.

This clone was found once. This rearrangement joins TRBV2 to TRBJ2-3; 7 bases align to TRBD2. Per germline, CDR1 SNHLY and CDR2 FYNNEI. Unmatched junction bases numbered 5, after V lost 6 bases and J lost 2 bases. This CDR3 contains 14 residues. CDR3: CASRWEGYTDTQYF. CDR3 nucleotides: TGTGCCAGCAGGTGGGAGGGCTACACAGATACGCAGTATTTT.

This clone was seen a few times. This chain connects TRBV5-8 to TRBJ2-5; 8 bases are a match to TRBD2. The DNA end is more similar to TRBJ2-7, so the J call may be wrong. CDR1 SGHTS and CDR2 YDEGEE come from the germline V gene. The length of the CDR3 is 14 residues. The CDR3 DNA sequence: TGTGCCAGCAGCCCCTGGCGGGAGGTCTACGAGCAGTACTTC. This sequence encodes CASSPWREVYEQYF.

The V and J genes are TRBV29-1 and TRBJ2-2; no clear D. Germline loops: CDR1 SQVTM, CDR2 ANQGSEA. The CDR3 covers 11 residues. V lost 8 bases and J lost 15, with 19 bases in between. The CDR3 DNA reads as TGCAGCACAAGCTCAGGCCAGCAGTTGTTTTTT. It yields the protein CSTSSGQQLFF.

The chain links TRBV6-1 to TRBJ1-2; TRBD1 matches at 7 bases. The ends lost 6 bases at V and 4 bases at J; junction bases unmatched: 8. Germline values: CDR1 MNHNS, CDR2 SASEGT. The CDR3 consists of 14 residues. The CDR3 spells CASSQTGTLYGYTF. In nucleotides, the CDR3 is TGTGCCAGCAGCCAGACAGGGACCCTCTATGGCTACACCTTC.

The chain combines TRBV5-1 with TRBJ2-3, with 8 positions matching TRBD2. From germline, CDR1 is SGHRS and CDR2 YFSETQ. The CDR3 extends over 15 amino acids. The trim removed 4 bases at V and 1 base at J, leaving 5 bases unmatched. CDR3 loop: CASSRGTRGTDTQYF. CDR3 sequence (DNA): TGCGCCAGCAGCCGCGGGACTAGAGGCACAGATACGCAGTATTTT.

The chain links TRBV5-1 to TRBJ2-3; 10 nucleotides match TRBD2. V lost 5 bases, J lost 3 bases, and 3 bases stayed unmatched. Germline values: CDR1 SGHRS, CDR2 YFSETQ. The CDR3 has 14 amino acids. CDR3 loop: CASRGTSATDTQYF. CDR3 DNA: TGCGCCAGCAGGGGGACTAGCGCTACAGATACGCAGTATTTT.

The rearrangement links TRBV2 to TRBJ2-7; 10 positions agree with TRBD2. CDR1 is SNHLY, CDR2 FYNNEI, per germline. The CDR3 is made up of 23 amino acids. V was pared by 3 bases and J by 2 bases, with 28 bases of the junction left unmatched. The CDR3 nucleotides are TGTGCCAGCAGTGAGGCGGGGGCTAGCGGGAGTGTCGGGAGGGCGACACGAACCTACGAGCAGTACTTC. The encoded protein is CASSEAGASGSVGRATRTYEQYF.

V gene TRBV6-1 combines with J gene TRBJ1-1; perhaps TRBD1 as D (5 bases). There are 14 residues in the CDR3. Trimming stripped 4 bases from V and 1 base from J, with 10 bases between. Germline CDR1 is MNHNS and CDR2 is SASEGT. The CDR3 spells CASSAYGGNTEAFF. CDR3 bases: TGTGCCAGCAGTGCTTACGGGGGGAACACTGAAGCTTTCTTT.

The V and J genes are TRBV7-7 and TRBJ2-7; 8 nucleotides match TRBD1. The CDR3 runs to 16 residues. Germline-derived CDR1 and CDR2 are SSHAT and FNYEAQ (reference sequence). Losses at the gene ends were 3 bases for V and 6 bases for J; bases not matched to a gene: 13. Here the CDR3 DNA reads TGTGCCAGCAGCTTGACATCAGGGGGCGTTCCGTCCGAGCAGTACTTC. Translated: CASSLTSGGVPSEQYF.

V and J are TRBV28 and TRBJ2-3; TRBD2 matches 11 bases. The junction had 13 bases not matched to a gene; V was cut back by 6 bases and J by 2 bases. Looked up from germline, CDR1 is MDHEN and CDR2 is SYDVKM. The CDR3 runs 18 residues. The CDR3 is CASSPRASGRTSTDTQYF. The DNA of the CDR3 is TGTGCCAGCAGCCCGAGGGCTAGCGGGAGGACATCCACAGATACGCAGTATTTT.

Only one count was recorded for this clone. The chain links TRBV28 to TRBJ2-7; 10 bases align to TRBD1. The CDR3 is 15 amino acids. Germline V gene lookup returns CDR1 MDHEN and CDR2 SYDVKM. V lost 7 bases and J lost 4; bases outside the gene matches: 10. CDR3 region: CASIDLSGQGYEQYF. CDR3 coding DNA: TGTGCCAGCATTGACCTCTCGGGACAGGGGTACGAGCAGTACTTC.